Sequencing of this T cell receptor (beta chain) was carried out in a study of vaccination and CD4 T cells after COVID-19. Treatment described: roughly 11-day PBMC culture with coronavirus spike peptide pools or control peptides (ViraFEST assay). Alongside around 10 IU/ml IL-2 and approximately 9.8 ug/ml peptide pools, PBMCs were cultured at 1.5 million to 2.5 million per well. Notes on the study in general: Median SARS-CoV-2-reactive clonotype numbers went from around 20 to 38; this increase was not significant.

A word on this clonotype: Its antigen is not known.

Sequenced with the Oncomine TCR Beta short-read assay was DNA taken from cultured CD4+ T cells. TCRdb called the PCR reads again in MiXCR, with one record for every CDR3 protein. The sample records tens of thousands of distinct CDR3 sequences, approximately 67% being singletons. The CDR3 is 14 residues long. The germline V and J ends were trimmed by 6 bases and 0 bases, with 13 bases remaining between them. Germline V gives CDR1 DFQATT, CDR2 SNEGSKA (reference sequence). The clonotype comes from a human donor who received a COVID-19 vaccine. The chain links TRBV20-1 to TRBJ2-3; perhaps TRBD2 as D (6 bases). Sequences were derived from CD4+ T cells from blood, cultured in vitro, sampled after SARS-CoV-2 vaccination. DNA of the CDR3: TGCAGTGCGGTAGCGGTACCCAGCACAGATACGCAGTATTTT. Its translation is CSAVAVPSTDTQYF.